This entry is about one TCR beta chain. Its antigen target is currently unknown. One base away there is no much larger clone; base qualities are not given. TCR CDR3 regions were amplified from genomic DNA by multiplex PCR using the deep immunoSEQ assay. Extracted genomic DNA from each cell subset was distributed evenly across all wells of several immunoSEQ 96-well plates, and each plate was treated as a replicate. For sorted subsets, approximately 210 ng genomic DNA, equal to 30,000 or so T cell genomes, was loaded into each replicate PCR. Purified libraries were quantified with a Qubit 3.0 fluorometer, sized on a Bioanalyzer 2100, and re-quantified with the KAPA Library Quantification kit. Every immunoSEQ 96-well plate was sequenced on a dedicated single-read 150-cycle Illumina NextSeq 550 flow cell. Per the source publication's procedure: Because the immunoSEQ output held only junctional sequences and lacked quality scores, the filtering could not match the filtering applied to full-length reads. To assign V/J genes and CDR3, sequences were annotated using PyIR, a Python wrapper for IgBLAST v1.9, with IMGT germline references. Any read was removed if the V/J assignment was weak (E-value above 1e-6), the CDR3 was missing, or the read contained stop codons, out-of-frame junctions, or ambiguous translated residues. A V3J clonotype was defined by an identical inferred V gene, J gene, and CDR3 amino acid sequence. Percentage overlap between repertoires was computed as shared unique clonotypes divided by the size of the smaller repertoire. Repertoire richness was assessed with RTK rarefaction, the Chao1 estimator, and Recon v2.1 estimates of unobserved clonotypes. Generation probabilities were computed with OLGA for all TCRbeta clonotypes obtained by the gDNA method from several donors. Held by TCRdb, this immuneACCESS table contains in-frame sequences only and omits some clones. Under half of the omission traces to an unresolved V gene where checked; the cause of the rest is unknown. The V and J calls and clone size were taken over from that table, and D and trimming were inferred from the DNA. For this sample there are hundreds of thousands of clones; 90% to 97% appear just once. Of the sample, 0.32% is held by the ten largest clones.

This record belongs to a study of shared clonotypes between healthy human individuals (TCRdb year 2020). A note on the overall study: Three men and a couple of women, aged 18 to 49 years, made up the cohort. Per donor, three plates each were used for CD4 naive and CD4 memory, two for CD8 naive, and one for CD8 memory. To estimate repertoire size and how much clonotypes are shared between individuals, the study performed deep sequencing of blood TCR repertoires from roughly five healthy adults. To increase sequencing depth and limit assay-specific biases, different laboratories used diverse techniques to prepare libraries and sequence TCR repertoires. Leukapheresis yielded between about 0.9 and 10 billion PBMCs per donor. The paper as a whole reports these results and caveats: Sampling was restricted to blood, and TCR repertoires in tissue are likely to differ from TCR repertoires in blood. Naive subsets generally had larger estimated clonotype richness than memory subsets. Because the study included only a small number of donors, the genetic and exposure-history diversity represented was limited. Compared with non-shared clonotypes, clonotypes shared by all four sorted-subset donors had higher generation probabilities. Based on pairwise subsampling, the degree of clonotype sharing among donors was expected to be affected by sequencing depth. Incomplete sequencing was indicated by rarefaction of sorted-subset datasets, despite the large sequencing depth. Sharing across a few donors was observed for 4.5% to 6.5% of naive CD4, over 3% of naive CD8, over 2% of memory CD4, and roughly 0.4% of memory CD8 clonotypes.

Healthy HIV-negative adults with no recently reported acute infections or vaccinations were included as donors. All donors were Caucasian adults living in Nashville, Tennessee, USA. CD8 memory samples combined magnetically selected CD45RO+ cells with CCR7-negative CD45RA+ effector memory (TemRA) cells. After blood collection by leukapheresis, PBMCs were isolated using Ficoll-Histopaque density gradient centrifugation and then cryopreserved in the vapor phase of liquid nitrogen. Analytical flow cytometry was used to check the purity and quantity of every magnetically sorted T cell population. Genomic DNA was isolated from each sorted fraction and quantified by UV absorbance on a Nanodrop 2000c. Including cysteine and phenylalanine, the CDR3 has 15 amino acids. This entry keeps only the CDR3 DNA: 45 bases, framed from base 1. Cut back by 2 bases and 7 bases, the V and J ends lie 12 bases apart. CDR1 and CDR2 are read off the germline V gene as MNHEY and SVGAGI.

The specimen sequenced was memory CD8+ T cells sorted from blood. The sample's cell subset or site, from its label and the paper: CD45RO+ cells pooled with CCR7-negative TemRA cells. This receptor was taken from a man aged 25 to 40 in good health. Here the chain combines TRBV6-5 and TRBJ1-6; TRBD1 is a possible D gene, resting on 6 matching bases. The DNA is as follows: TGTGCCAGCAGTTACCTACAGGGCGGAAATTCACCCCTCCACTTT. Its translation reads: CASSYLQGGNSPLHF.